This T cell receptor beta chain was identified in a study of monozygotic twins with inflammatory bowel disease. General study points: None of the different T cell subtypes could be distinguished from one another.

Note on this clonotype: Antigen: not known.

The germline V gene encodes CDR1 LGHNA and CDR2 YSLEER. This CDR3 spans 16 amino acids. TCRdb reanalyzed the 5' RACE reads, giving one entry per CDR3 protein sequence and no DNA. Its table records over 150,000 distinct CDR3 sequences. This clonotype was obtained from a human donor with ulcerative colitis or Crohn's disease, or a healthy co-twin of an affected twin (not recorded which). Sequenced sample: blood. The chain has TRBV4-3 and TRBJ2-3; the TCRdb D gene call, TRBD2, has no DNA to confirm it. The CDR3 region is CASSQGLATLLDTQYF.